This section outlines one T cell receptor beta chain sequence together with its context. Its specificity is unknown. MiXCR, applied by TCRdb to the 5' RACE reads, yields one record per CDR3 protein. The sample records 750,000 to 950,000 distinct CDR3 sequences, 9% to 15% being singletons. The sample is drawn from a study of identical twins. Whole-study findings and limits: Twin pairs' shared out-of-frame alpha sequences were enriched in low generation probability. Abundant beta clonotypes from cord blood had fewer insertions, unlike memory repertoires, which showed none.

Another study also made use of these data, one on yellow fever vaccine responses in identical twins. That study adds: In identical twins, vaccine T cell responses appeared partly shared and partly individual.

The TCR was taken from a woman aged 18-35 years in good health. Sequencing used PBMCs.

The CDR3 nucleotides are TGCGCCAGCCTGACTAGCGGATTCTACAATGAGCAGTTCTTC. Translation gives CASLTSGFYNEQFF. The genes are TRBV10-2 and TRBJ2-1, with 9 bases aligning to TRBD2. The CDR3 is 14 residues long. CDR1 and CDR2 from the germline V gene are WSHSY and SAAADI. J was trimmed by 3 bases and V by 8 bases; bases with no gene match: 5.